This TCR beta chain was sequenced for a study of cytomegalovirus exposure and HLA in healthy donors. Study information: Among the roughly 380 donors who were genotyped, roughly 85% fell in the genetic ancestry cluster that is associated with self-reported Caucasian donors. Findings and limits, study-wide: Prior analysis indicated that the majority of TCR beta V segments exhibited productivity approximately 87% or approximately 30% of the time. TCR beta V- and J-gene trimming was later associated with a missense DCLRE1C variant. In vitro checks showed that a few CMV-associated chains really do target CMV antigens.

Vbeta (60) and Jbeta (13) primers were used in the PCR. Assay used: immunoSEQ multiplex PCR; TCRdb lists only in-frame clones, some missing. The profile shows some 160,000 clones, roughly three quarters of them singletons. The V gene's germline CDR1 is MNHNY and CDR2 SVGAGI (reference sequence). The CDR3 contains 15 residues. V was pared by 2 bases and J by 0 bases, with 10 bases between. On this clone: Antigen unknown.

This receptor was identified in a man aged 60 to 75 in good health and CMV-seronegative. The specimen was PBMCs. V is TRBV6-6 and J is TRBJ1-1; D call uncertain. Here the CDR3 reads CASSYGEQVNTEAFF. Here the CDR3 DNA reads TGTGCCAGCAGTTACGGGGAGCAGGTGAACACTGAAGCTTTCTTT.